Listed below are T cell receptor beta chains from one sample, sequenced in a study of cytomegalovirus exposure and HLA in healthy donors. Produced via immunoSEQ multiplex PCR; TCRdb's table is partial and in-frame only. Among 140,000 or so clones listed, around 65% were seen once. The sample consisted of PBMCs. These receptors all stem from a woman aged 55-70 years in good health and CMV-seronegative. CDR3s include the opening cysteine and the closing phenylalanine or tryptophan. Fields, in order: CDR3 length, V gene, clone size, J gene, CDR3 protein. Clone size is stated in some rows and not others, as once, few, many or a class when expanded.

>16|TRBV6-5|NA|TRBJ2-7
CASSYLAGEGAYEQYF
>18|TRBV4-1|NA|TRBJ1-4
CASSQDVGTGEGVEKLFF
>15|TRBV7-8|once|TRBJ1-1
CASSLEPGRNTEAFF
>14|TRBV28|few|TRBJ2-2
CASRSGRDTGELFF
>15|TRBV5-8|NA|TRBJ2-3
CASMTSGRGTDTQYF
>14|TRBV5-1|NA|TRBJ2-7
CASSLGQGAREQYF
>16|TRBV11-2|NA|TRBJ1-3
CASSLASGFSGNTIYF
>17|TRBV27|NA|TRBJ2-3
CASSLVRLAGGVDTQYF
>16|TRBV7-9|NA|NA
CASSSSRGLAGGEQYF
>13|TRBV29-1|NA|TRBJ1-5
CSVGRGSGQPQHF
>17|TRBV7-2|NA|TRBJ2-5
CASSLAPRGGSQETQYF
>17|TRBV5-5|NA|TRBJ1-2
CASSLRPGAGSNYGYTF
>16|TRBV5-6|NA|TRBJ2-7
CASSLWGPARGIEQYF
>15|TRBV6-5|NA|TRBJ2-2
CASSYLAGGTGELFF
>13|TRBV5-1|NA|TRBJ2-5
CASSRGQRETQYF
>14|TRBV7-9|few|TRBJ2-1
CSSSTGTGMGEQFF
>14|TRBV18|NA|TRBJ2-7
CASSGGTGAYEQYF